The source of this TCR beta chain is a study of blood T cell repertoires in COVID-19. Looking at the study overall: Sites in the United States, Italy and Spain provided acute and convalescent COVID-19 samples. In each case, the material was cDNA or gDNA derived from T cells, B-cell-depleted T cells, or PBMCs.

The germline gives CDR1 SGHRS, CDR2 YFSETQ. The junction had 10 bases not matched to a gene; V was cut back by 4 bases and J by 3 bases. The CDR3 totals 15 residues. A few counts support this clone. In the study's own analysis: Nucleated cell number was recorded as an estimate derived from reference gene primer amplification. Measured with immunoSEQ multiplex PCR; TCRdb has only the in-frame clones, and not every one. V, J and clone size were drawn from that table, and D and trimming were deduced from the DNA. Of roughly 160,000 clones detected, about 74% appear once; the ten largest clones hold about 3%.

This TCR was sampled from an elderly woman with acute or convalescent COVID-19. The sequenced sample consisted of peripheral blood. The chain is built from TRBV5-1 and TRBJ2-7; TRBD2 aligns across 7 bases. CDR3 protein: CASSPAGGTIYEQYF. The CDR3 region has the DNA TGCGCCAGCAGCCCGGCCGGGGGGACGATCTACGAGCAGTACTTC.